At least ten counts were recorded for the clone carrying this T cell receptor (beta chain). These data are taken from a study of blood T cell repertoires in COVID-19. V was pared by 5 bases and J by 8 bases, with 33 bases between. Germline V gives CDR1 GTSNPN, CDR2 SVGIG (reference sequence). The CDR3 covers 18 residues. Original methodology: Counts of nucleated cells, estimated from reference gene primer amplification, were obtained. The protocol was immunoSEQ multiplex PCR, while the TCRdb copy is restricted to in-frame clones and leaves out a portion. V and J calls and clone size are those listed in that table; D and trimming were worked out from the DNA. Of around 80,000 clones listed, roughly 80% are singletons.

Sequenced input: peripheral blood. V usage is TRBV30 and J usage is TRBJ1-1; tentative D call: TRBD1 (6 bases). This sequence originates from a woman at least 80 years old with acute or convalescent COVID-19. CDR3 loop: CAWERGLGHRSVQSEAFF. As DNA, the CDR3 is TGTGCCTGGGAGCGGGGGCTAGGACACCGCTCGGTCCAGTCGGAAGCTTTCTTT.